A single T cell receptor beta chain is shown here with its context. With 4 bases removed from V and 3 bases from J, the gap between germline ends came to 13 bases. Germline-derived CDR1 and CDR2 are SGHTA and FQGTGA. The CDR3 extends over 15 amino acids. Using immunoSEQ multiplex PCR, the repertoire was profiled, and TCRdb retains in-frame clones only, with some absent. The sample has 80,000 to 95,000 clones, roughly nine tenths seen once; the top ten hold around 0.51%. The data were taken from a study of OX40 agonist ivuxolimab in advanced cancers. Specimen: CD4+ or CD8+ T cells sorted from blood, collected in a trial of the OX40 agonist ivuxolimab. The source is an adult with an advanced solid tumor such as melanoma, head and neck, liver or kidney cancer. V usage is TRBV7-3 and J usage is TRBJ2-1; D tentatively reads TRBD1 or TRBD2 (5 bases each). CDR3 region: CASSSTGTYYNEQFF. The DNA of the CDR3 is TGTGCCAGCAGCTCTACCGGGACCTACTACAATGAGCAGTTCTTC.